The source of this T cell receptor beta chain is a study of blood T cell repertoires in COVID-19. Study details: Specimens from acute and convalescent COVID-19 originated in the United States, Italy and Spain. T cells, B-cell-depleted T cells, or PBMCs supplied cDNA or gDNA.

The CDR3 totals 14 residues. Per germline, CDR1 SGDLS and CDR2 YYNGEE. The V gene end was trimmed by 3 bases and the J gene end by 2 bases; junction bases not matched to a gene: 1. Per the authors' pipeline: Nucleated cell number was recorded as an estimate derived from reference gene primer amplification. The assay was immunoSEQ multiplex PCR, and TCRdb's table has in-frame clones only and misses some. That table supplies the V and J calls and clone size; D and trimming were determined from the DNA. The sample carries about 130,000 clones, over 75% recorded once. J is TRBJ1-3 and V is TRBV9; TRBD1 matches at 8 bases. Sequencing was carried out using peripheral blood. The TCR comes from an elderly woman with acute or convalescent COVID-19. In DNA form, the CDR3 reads TGTGCCAGCAGCGCGGGACAGGCTGGAAACACCATATATTTT. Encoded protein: CASSAGQAGNTIYF.